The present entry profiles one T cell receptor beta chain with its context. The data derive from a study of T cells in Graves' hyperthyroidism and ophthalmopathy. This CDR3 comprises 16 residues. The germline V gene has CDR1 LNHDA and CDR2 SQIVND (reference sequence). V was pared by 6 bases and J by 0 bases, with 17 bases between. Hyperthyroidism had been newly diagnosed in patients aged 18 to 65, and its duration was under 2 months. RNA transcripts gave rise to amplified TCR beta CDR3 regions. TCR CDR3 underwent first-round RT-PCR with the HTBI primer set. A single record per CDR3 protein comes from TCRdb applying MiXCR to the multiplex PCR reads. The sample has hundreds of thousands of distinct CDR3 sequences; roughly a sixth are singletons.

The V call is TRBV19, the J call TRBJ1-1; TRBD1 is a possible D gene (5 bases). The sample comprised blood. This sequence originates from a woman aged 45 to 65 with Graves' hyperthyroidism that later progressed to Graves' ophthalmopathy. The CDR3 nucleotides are TGTGCCAGTAGCCCAGCCGCAGGGCGGTTGAACACTGAAGCTTTCTTT. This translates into CASSPAAGRLNTEAFF.